This T cell receptor beta chain was recovered during a study of shared clonotypes between healthy human individuals. This clone occurred a few times. This CDR3 is also generated by other DNA sequences in the sample. Original processing notes: ImmunoSEQ yielded junction-only sequences lacking quality scores, so filtering differed. Sequencing was performed with immunoSEQ multiplex PCR; in TCRdb, only in-frame clones are kept and a portion is missing. The V and J calls and clone size were taken over from that table, and D and trimming were inferred from the DNA. The table lists about 460,000 clones, roughly three quarters of them singletons. This CDR3 comprises 13 residues. Germline CDR1 reads LNHDA; CDR2 reads SQIVND (reference sequence). Trimming cost V 0 bases and J 2 bases, with 4 bases left between them.

The sequence was collected from a woman in her thirties or forties in good health. Some clones in this sample may be carry-over from other donors' samples. The sample consisted of PBMCs. The chain couples TRBV19 to TRBJ1-2; D is ambiguous. DNA of the CDR3: TGTGCCAGTAGTATAGACAGAAACTATGGCTACACCTTC. Its translation: CASSIDRNYGYTF.